The sequence of this T cell receptor (beta chain) was determined in a study of beta chain features in type 1 diabetes. General study results and limits: Shorter TCRB CDR3s, moderately but significantly so, were found in Type 1 diabetes patients in all four CD4+ subsets. At VDJ recombination sites, type 1 diabetes patients had fewer insertions and more deleted nucleotides.

In regard to this clone: Its antigen is currently unknown.

Looked up from germline, CDR1 is SEHNR and CDR2 is FQNEAQ (reference sequence). The CDR3 covers 15 residues. V lost 5 bases and J lost 9; bases outside the gene matches: 7. cDNA synthesis used the whole RNA isolate, giving expressed TCRB sequences. Regulatory, naive and central memory T cell samples averaged around 3.6 million reads. Sequenced by immunoSEQ multiplex PCR; TCRdb stores in-frame clones only, minus some. The sample yields around 250,000 clones, over 11% seen once. Staining for CD45RO/CCR7/CD25/CD127/CD95/CD27 allowed sorting of CD4+ naive, central memory, regulatory and stem cell-like memory cells.

The chain is built from TRBV7-9 and TRBJ1-6, with TRBD1 matching 10 bases. The sequencing input was naive CD4+ T cells from blood. The sequence was obtained from a man between 25 and 39 years old with type 1 diabetes. CDR3 sequence: CASSRGTGEGSPLHF. The DNA for the CDR3 is TGTGCCAGCAGCCGAGGGACAGGGGAAGGTTCACCCCTCCACTTT.